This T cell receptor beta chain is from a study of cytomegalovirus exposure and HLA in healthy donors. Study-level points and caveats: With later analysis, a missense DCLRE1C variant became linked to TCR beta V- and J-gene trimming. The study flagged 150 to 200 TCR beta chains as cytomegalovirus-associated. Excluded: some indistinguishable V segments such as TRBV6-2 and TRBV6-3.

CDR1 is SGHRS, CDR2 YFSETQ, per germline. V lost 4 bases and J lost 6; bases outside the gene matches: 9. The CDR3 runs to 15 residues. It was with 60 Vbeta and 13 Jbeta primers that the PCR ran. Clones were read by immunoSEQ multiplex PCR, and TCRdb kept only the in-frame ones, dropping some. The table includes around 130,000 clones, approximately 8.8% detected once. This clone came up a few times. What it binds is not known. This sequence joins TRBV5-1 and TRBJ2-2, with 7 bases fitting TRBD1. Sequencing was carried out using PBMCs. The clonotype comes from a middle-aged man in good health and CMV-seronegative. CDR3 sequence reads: CASSVLTGLAGELFF. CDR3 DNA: TGCGCCAGCAGCGTACTGACAGGGTTGGCCGGGGAGCTGTTTTTT.